This T cell receptor (beta chain) derives from a study of blood T cell repertoires in COVID-19. Study-level information: From the United States, Italy and Spain came samples of acute and convalescent COVID-19.

Authors' processing steps: Counts of nucleated cells, estimated from reference gene primer amplification, were obtained. TCRdb's copy holds only in-frame clones and misses some; the assay was immunoSEQ multiplex PCR. D and trimming come from the DNA, and the V and J calls and clone size come from that table. The data hold 65,000 to 80,000 clones, with more than 65% observed a single time. CDR1 and CDR2 (germline): MNHEY, SVGAGI. CDR3 length equals 15 residues. Between the trimmed V and J ends, which lost 4 bases and 5 bases, there was a span of 14 bases. The sequence came from a man over 45 with acute or convalescent COVID-19. The gene calls are TRBV6-5 and TRBJ1-4; D gene unclear. What was sequenced was peripheral blood. In DNA form, the CDR3 reads TGTGCCAGCAGTTCGGCTGGCGGTCAGAATGAAAAACTGTTTTTT. Residues: CASSSAGGQNEKLFF.